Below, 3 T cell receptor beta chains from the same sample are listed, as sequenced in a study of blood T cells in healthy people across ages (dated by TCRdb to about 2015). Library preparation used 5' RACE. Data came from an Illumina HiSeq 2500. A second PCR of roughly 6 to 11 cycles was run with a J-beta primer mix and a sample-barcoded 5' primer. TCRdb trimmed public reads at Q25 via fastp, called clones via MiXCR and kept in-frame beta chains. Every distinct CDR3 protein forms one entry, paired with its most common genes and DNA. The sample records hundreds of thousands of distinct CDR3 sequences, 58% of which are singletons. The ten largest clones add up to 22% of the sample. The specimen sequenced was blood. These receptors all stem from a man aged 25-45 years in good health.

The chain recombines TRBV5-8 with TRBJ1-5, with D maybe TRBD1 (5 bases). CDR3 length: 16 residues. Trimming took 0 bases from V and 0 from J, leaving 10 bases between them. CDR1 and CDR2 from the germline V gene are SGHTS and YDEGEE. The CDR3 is CASSLATGVSNQPQHF. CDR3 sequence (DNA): TGTGCCAGCAGCTTGGCCACGGGGGTTAGCAATCAGCCCCAGCATTTT.

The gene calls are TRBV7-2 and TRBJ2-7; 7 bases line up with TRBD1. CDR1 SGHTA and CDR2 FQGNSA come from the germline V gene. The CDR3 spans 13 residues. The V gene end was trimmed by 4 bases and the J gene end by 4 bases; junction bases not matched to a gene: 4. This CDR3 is CASSSGRGYEQYF. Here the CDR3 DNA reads TGTGCCAGCAGCTCGGGCAGGGGGTACGAGCAGTACTTC.

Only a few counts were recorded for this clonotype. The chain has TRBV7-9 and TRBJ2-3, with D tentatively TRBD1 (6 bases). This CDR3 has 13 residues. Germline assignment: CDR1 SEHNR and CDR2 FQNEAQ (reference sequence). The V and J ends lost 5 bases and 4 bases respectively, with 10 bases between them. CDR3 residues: CASSNRDADTQYF. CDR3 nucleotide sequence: TGTGCCAGCAGCAACAGGGATGCAGATACGCAGTATTTT.